A selection of T cell receptor beta chains follows, all from one sample in a study of blood T cells in healthy people across ages. TCRdb passed the 5' RACE reads through MiXCR, listing each CDR3 protein once. Here the sample spans around 780,000 distinct CDR3 sequences, 56% being singletons. The sequencing input was blood. Source of these receptors: a man in his forties in good health. Each CDR3 is given with its conserved first and last residue.

>TRBJ1-2|TRBV12-3/TRBV12-4
CASSLGAGSYGYTF
>TRBJ2-1|TRBV29-1
CSVRRDRPVYNEQFF
>TRBJ2-6|TRBV6-2/TRBV6-3
CASSAPSGANVLTF
>TRBJ1-5|TRBV7-8
CASSLRDRGDLVNQPQHF
>TRBJ1-2|TRBV12-3/TRBV12-4
CATRAPATGMINYGYTF
>TRBJ1-5|TRBV28
CASSHADRHQPQHF
>TRBJ1-2|TRBV3-1
CASSQIISYGYTF
>TRBJ2-7|TRBV6-2/TRBV6-3
CATTGGNSYEQYF
>TRBJ2-7|TRBV29-1
CSVHPTGGNEQYF
>-|TRBV20-1
CSQGVMASGNRGETQYF
>TRBJ1-2|TRBV9
CASSDGAGLSGYGYTF
>TRBJ2-1|TRBV7-6
CASSLSGSYNEQFF
>TRBJ2-1|TRBV5-1
CASSPDREGNEQFF
>TRBJ2-5|TRBV5-1
CASSLGRTGGAETQYF
>TRBJ1-1|TRBV6-1
CASSERGSEAFF
>TRBJ2-1|TRBV9
CASSPTKQFF
>TRBJ2-3|TRBV20-1
CSADRDRGAATQYF
>-|TRBV5-1
CASSLGQGLDIQYF
>TRBJ1-2|TRBV2
CASSLDSRRYGYTF
>TRBJ1-2|TRBV5-1
CASSGTGGGDYGYTF
>TRBJ1-1|TRBV3-1
CASSQDWVNTEAFF
>TRBJ2-7|TRBV28
CASSPRGRGTYEQYF
>TRBJ1-2|TRBV4-1
CASTPRGDPLGYTF
>-|TRBV4-1
CASRDRDSFTDEQYF
>TRBJ2-2|TRBV3-1
CASSQVLNTGELFF
>TRBJ1-2|TRBV6-1
CASSSDRVYGYTF
>TRBJ2-2|TRBV20-1
CSARGTSDANTGELFF
>TRBJ1-2|TRBV27
CASSSGTGVGYTF
>TRBJ2-1|TRBV7-2
CASSPSPTAYSYNEQFF
>TRBJ2-5|TRBV28
CASSPRWDRGRETQYF
>TRBJ2-3|TRBV6-1
CASSEGWATSTDTQYF
>TRBJ1-5|TRBV7-2
CASSLLSGGDQPQHF
>TRBJ2-7|TRBV7-9
CASSPSSGGYEQYF
>TRBJ1-1|TRBV4-1
CASSPNRANTEAFF
>-|TRBV20-1
CSARGGEWGFEQYF
>TRBJ2-1|TRBV20-1
CSARSDSLYNEQFF
>TRBJ2-3|TRBV20-1
CSAGGGGTSTDTQYF
>TRBJ1-1|TRBV12-3/TRBV12-4
CASSFISGGPVGYTEAFF